This TCR beta chain derives from a study of blood T cell repertoires in COVID-19. Method: immunoSEQ multiplex PCR; TCRdb's copy keeps in-frame clones and lacks some. Among around 160,000 clones listed, roughly 90% were seen once. The germline V gene encodes CDR1 SGHDT and CDR2 YYEEEE. V dropped 3 bases and J dropped 6; count of bases not matched to a gene: 6. The CDR3 runs 13 residues. Sequencing used PBMCs or T cells enriched from blood (not recorded which). The TCR comes from a woman in her thirties with acute COVID-19. The chain couples TRBV5-6 to TRBJ2-7, with TRBD2 matching 7 bases. CDR3 region: CASSWGGFGEQYF. The CDR3 bases are TGTGCCAGCAGCTGGGGAGGGTTTGGCGAGCAGTACTTC.